Presented here are 5 T cell receptor beta chains from one specimen sequenced in a study of neurological immune-mediated disorders. Using its own MiXCR run on the 5' RACE reads, TCRdb lists one record per CDR3 protein. The sample holds about 40,000 distinct CDR3 sequences, over 2% seen once. The specimen sequenced was PBMCs. These receptors all come from a man aged 45 to 65 with multiple sclerosis.

This clonotype was counted ten times or more. The gene calls are TRBV5-1 and TRBJ1-1; perhaps TRBD1 as D (5 bases). The germline gives CDR1 SGHRS, CDR2 YFSETQ. The CDR3 is made up of 14 amino acids. V lost 0 bases, J lost 2 bases, and 8 bases lay in between. CDR3 protein: CASSLGDGNTEAFF. In DNA form, the CDR3 reads TGCGCCAGCAGCTTGGGGGACGGAAACACTGAAGCTTTCTTT.

This clonotype showed up many times. The CDR3: CASSYLVTGDSNEQFF. CDR3 DNA sequence: TGTGCCAGCAGCTACCTCGTGACAGGGGACTCAAATGAGCAGTTCTTC. The chain combines TRBV7-9 with TRBJ2-1, with 8 bases aligning to TRBD1. The V gene's germline CDR1 is SEHNR and CDR2 FQNEAQ (reference sequence). V shed 4 bases and J 7 bases; nucleotides not matched to a gene: 12. The CDR3 extends over 16 amino acids.

This clonotype was detected ten times or more. V usage is TRBV6-5 and J usage is TRBJ2-5, with D tentatively TRBD2 (6 bases). In germline, CDR1 is MNHEY, CDR2 SVGAGI. The V gene lost 3 bases and the J gene lost 3 bases, with 11 bases spanning the gap. This CDR3 is 14 amino acids long. This chain's CDR3 is CASSYAGTKETQYF. As DNA, the CDR3 is TGTGCCAGCAGTTATGCGGGAACGAAAGAGACCCAGTACTTC.

Ten or more counts support this clonotype. The chain joins TRBV6-1 to TRBJ2-3, with unresolved D. V was pared by 5 bases and J by 3 bases, with 12 bases between. CDR3 length: 14 amino acids. The germline V gene encodes CDR1 MNHNS and CDR2 SASEGT. In DNA form, the CDR3 reads TGTGCCAGCAGTCCGCTTAGCAGTACAGATACGCAGTATTTT. Amino acid sequence: CASSPLSSTDTQYF.

The table lists this clonotype with many counts. The genes are TRBV5-1 and TRBJ2-5, with 7 bases that match TRBD1. The germline gives CDR1 SGHRS, CDR2 YFSETQ. This CDR3 contains 15 residues. The trim removed 3 bases at V and 1 base at J, leaving 6 bases unmatched. This CDR3 is CASSWTGAPQETQYF. Here the CDR3 DNA reads TGCGCCAGCAGCTGGACAGGAGCCCCCCAAGAGACCCAGTACTTC.